The 2 T cell receptor beta chains below come from one sample, sequenced in a study of regulatory T cells. The primer mix had 52 TRBV and 13 TRBJ primers. Some clones are missing from TCRdb's copy, which holds only in-frame ones; the method was immunoSEQ multiplex PCR. The sample has a few thousand clones, around 94% seen once; the top ten hold less than 3.5%. Notes on the study in general: In CD3G deficiency, regulatory T cells had lower Shannon diversity than autologous conventional CD4+ and control regulatory cells.

These receptors lack a known antigen. Sequenced input: CD4+ Tregs sorted from blood. These receptors were collected from a person aged 18 to 30 with CD3G deficiency.

The chain carries TRBV6-1 and TRBJ2-3, with a possible D match to TRBD1 (5 bases). CDR1 and CDR2 (germline): MNHNS, SASEGT. V was clipped by 4 bases and J by 6 bases, with 8 bases between them. This CDR3 region has 12 residues. CDR3: CASSAHRDTQYF. CDR3 sequence (DNA): TGTGCCAGCAGTGCACACAGGGATACGCAGTATTTT.

The genes are TRBV7-9 and TRBJ2-1, with D maybe TRBD1 (6 bases). This CDR3 region has 13 residues. The germline CDR1 and CDR2 sequences are SEHNR and FQNEAQ (reference sequence). V shed 5 bases and J shed 6 bases, with 11 bases lying between them. This CDR3 is CASSVRGSNEQFF. The CDR3 DNA reads TGTGCCAGCAGCGTCAGGGGTTCCAATGAGCAGTTCTTC. The whole variable domain, remainder taken from reference TRBV7-9 and TRBJ2-1, is DTGVSQNPRHKITKRGQNVTFRCDPISEHNRLYWYRQTLGQGPEFLTYFQNEAQLEKSRLLSDRFSAERPKGSFSTLEIQRTEQGDSAMYLCASSVRGSNEQFFGPGTRLTVL.